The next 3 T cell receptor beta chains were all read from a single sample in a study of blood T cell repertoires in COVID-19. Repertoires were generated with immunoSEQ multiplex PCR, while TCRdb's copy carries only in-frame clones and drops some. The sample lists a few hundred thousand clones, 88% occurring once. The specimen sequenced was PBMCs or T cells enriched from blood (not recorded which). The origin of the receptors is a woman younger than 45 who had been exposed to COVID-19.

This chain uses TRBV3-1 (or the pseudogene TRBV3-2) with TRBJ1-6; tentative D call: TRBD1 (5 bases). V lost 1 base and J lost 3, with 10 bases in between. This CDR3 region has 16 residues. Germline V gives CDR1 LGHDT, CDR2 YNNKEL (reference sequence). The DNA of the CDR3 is TGTGCCAGCAGCCAAGGGGTAGGGGACTATAATTCACCCCTCCACTTT. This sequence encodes CASSQGVGDYNSPLHF.

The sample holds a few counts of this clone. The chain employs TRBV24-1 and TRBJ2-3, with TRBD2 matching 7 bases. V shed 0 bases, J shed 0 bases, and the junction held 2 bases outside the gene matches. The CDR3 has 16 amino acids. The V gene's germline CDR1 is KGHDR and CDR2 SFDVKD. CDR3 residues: CATSDLPSGSTDTQYF. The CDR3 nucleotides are TGTGCCACCAGTGATTTGCCTAGCGGAAGCACAGATACGCAGTATTTT.

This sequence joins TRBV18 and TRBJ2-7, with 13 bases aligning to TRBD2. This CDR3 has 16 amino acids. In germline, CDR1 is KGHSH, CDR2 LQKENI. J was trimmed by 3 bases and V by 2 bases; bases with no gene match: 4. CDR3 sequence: CASSPIGLAGVYEQYF. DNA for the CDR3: TGTGCCAGCTCACCAATCGGACTAGCGGGAGTCTACGAGCAGTACTTC.